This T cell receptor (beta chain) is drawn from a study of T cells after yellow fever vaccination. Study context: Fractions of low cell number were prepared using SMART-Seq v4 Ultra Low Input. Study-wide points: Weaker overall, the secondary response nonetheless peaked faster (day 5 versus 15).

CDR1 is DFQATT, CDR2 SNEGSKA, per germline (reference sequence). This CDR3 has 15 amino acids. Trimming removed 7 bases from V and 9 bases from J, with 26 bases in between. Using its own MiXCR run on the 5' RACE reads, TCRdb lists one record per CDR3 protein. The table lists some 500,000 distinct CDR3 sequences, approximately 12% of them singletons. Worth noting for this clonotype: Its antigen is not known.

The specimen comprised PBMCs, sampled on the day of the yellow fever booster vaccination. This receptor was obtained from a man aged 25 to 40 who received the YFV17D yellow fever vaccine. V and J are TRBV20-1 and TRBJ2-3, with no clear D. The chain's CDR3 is CSVASRLANTATQYF. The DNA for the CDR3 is TGCAGTGTTGCAAGCCGACTGGCAAACACCGCCACGCAGTATTTT.